This T cell receptor (beta chain) was profiled in a study of neurological immune-mediated disorders. Study observations and caveats: Whereas HTLV-1-associated myelopathy showed the most TCR clonal expansion, multiple sclerosis showed the least, with levels below those of healthy controls. Expanded clones shared no CDR3 amino acid sequences across subjects, suggesting private repertoires in all groups.

At least ten counts were recorded for this clonotype. Its antigen is not identified. Input was around 1 million sorted T cells, either CD4+ or CD8+. A single record per CDR3 protein comes from TCRdb applying MiXCR to the 5' RACE reads. The sample shows 35,000 to 55,000 distinct CDR3 sequences, about 6.3% of them seen only once. The CDR3 consists of 11 residues. Trimming pared 3 bases from V and 7 bases from J, leaving 6 bases between. CDR1 and CDR2 from the germline V gene are SGHTA and FQGNSA. The source is a woman in her 40s in good health. The chain recombines TRBV7-2 with TRBJ2-5; weak D call: TRBD2 (6 bases). Sequenced input: CD4+ T cells from blood. The CDR3: CASSLGGTQYF. CDR3 nucleotides: TGTGCCAGCAGCTTGGGGGGGACCCAGTACTTC.